This paragraph reports one T cell receptor beta chain. Its target is not known. This sample was taken from a study of T cell responses to AZD1222 COVID-19 vaccine. Study-wide context: The analysis combined second doses at about 4 or about 12 weeks.

Sequenced by immunoSEQ multiplex PCR; TCRdb stores in-frame clones only, minus some. The sample records some 150,000 clones, about 92% being singletons. General study points: Possibly, clonal diversity was underestimated; donors were largely white British and included more females. Close to half of all spike-specific TCRs reportedly target regions of the variants that are unmutated. At baseline, just five to seven AZD1222 recipients tested seropositive.

This CDR3 spans 13 amino acids. Trimming took 4 bases from V and 5 from J, leaving 11 bases between them. Germline CDR1 is LGHDT and CDR2 is YNNKEL (reference sequence). The receptor's source is an adult in good health. The V call is TRBV3-1 (or the pseudogene TRBV3-2), the J call TRBJ1-1; maybe TRBD1 (6 bases). The sequencing here drew on peripheral blood, taken on day 0 of AZD1222 vaccination. The CDR3 region has the DNA TGTGCCAGCAGCCCAAGGGGGAAGACTGAAGCTTTCTTT. The encoded protein is CASSPRGKTEAFF.